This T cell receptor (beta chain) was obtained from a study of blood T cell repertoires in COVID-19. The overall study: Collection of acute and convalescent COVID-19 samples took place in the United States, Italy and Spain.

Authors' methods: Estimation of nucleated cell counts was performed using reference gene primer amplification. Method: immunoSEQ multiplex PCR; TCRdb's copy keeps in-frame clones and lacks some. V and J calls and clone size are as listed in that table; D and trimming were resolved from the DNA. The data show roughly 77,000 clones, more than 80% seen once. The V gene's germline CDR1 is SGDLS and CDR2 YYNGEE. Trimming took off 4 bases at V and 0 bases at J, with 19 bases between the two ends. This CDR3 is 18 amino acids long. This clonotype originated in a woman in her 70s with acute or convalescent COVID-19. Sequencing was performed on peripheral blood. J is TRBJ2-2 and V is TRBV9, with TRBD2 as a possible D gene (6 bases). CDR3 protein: CASSSPREEGSNTGELFF. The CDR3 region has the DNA TGTGCCAGCAGCTCCCCTCGTGAGGAGGGGTCGAACACCGGGGAGCTGTTTTTT. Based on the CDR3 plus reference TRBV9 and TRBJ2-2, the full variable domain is DSGVTQTPKHLITATGQRVTLRCSPRSGDLSVYWYQQSLDQGLQFLIQYYNGEERAKGNILERFSAQQFPDLHSELNLSSLELGDSALYFCASSSPREEGSNTGELFFGEGSRLTVL.